This TCR beta chain originates from a study of cytomegalovirus exposure and HLA in healthy donors. Findings and limits, study-wide: As a later analysis showed, a missense DCLRE1C variant was linked to trimming of TCR beta V- and J-genes. A later analysis reportedly identified an Asian-associated ancestry cluster as carrying fewer N-insertions than the approximately 730-donor mean. Sequencing likely caused a cluster of highly shared sequence variants.

Vbeta (60) and Jbeta (13) primers were used in the PCR. Clones were sequenced by immunoSEQ multiplex PCR, and TCRdb holds only the in-frame ones, with some missing. Of about 120,000 clones listed, around 80% are singletons. This clone has more than one count but fewer than ten. Its antigen is as yet unknown. The germline V gene encodes CDR1 SNHLY and CDR2 FYNNEI. The CDR3 length is 14 residues. V gave up 6 bases and J gave up 1 base; unmatched junction bases: 5. This TCR derives from a female donor in good health and CMV-seronegative. The specimen sequenced was PBMCs. The rearrangement links TRBV2 to TRBJ2-7; 8 nucleotides line up with TRBD2. For the CDR3, the DNA is TGTGCCAGCAGGGAGCGGGAGTCTTCCTACGAGCAGTACTTC. This gives the protein CASRERESSYEQYF. Together with reference TRBV2 and TRBJ2-7, the CDR3 gives the full variable domain: EPEVTQTPSHQVTQMGQEVILRCVPISNHLYFYWYRQILGQKVEFLVSFYNNEISEKSEIFDDQFSVERPDGSNFTLKIRSTKLEDSAMYFCASRERESSYEQYFGPGTRLTVT.